The text below deals with one TCR beta chain. Antigen unknown. This CDR3 comprises 17 residues. Germline trimming cut 1 base from V and 11 bases from J; bases unmatched to any gene: 20. The V gene's germline CDR1 is SQVTM and CDR2 ANQGSEA. The source of the sample is a study of Graves' ophthalmopathy and Graves' hyperthyroidism. Study-wide context: At the time of initial diagnosis and before any treatment, peripheral blood was collected. General study findings and limits: Forecasting of ophthalmopathy progression by the model achieved less than 71% sensitivity and around 77% specificity.

RNA transcripts were the template, and TCR beta CDR3 regions were amplified from them. RT-PCR in the first round used HTBI primers; a second-round multiplex PCR followed. TCRdb called the multiplex PCR reads again in MiXCR, with one record for every CDR3 protein. The data contain 650,000 to 900,000 distinct CDR3 sequences, 40% of them singletons. Physicians reached a diagnosis by relying on clinical symptoms, serum thyroxine, TRAb, thyroid ultrasound and orbital computed tomography. This receptor was taken from an adult man with Graves' ophthalmopathy. The genes are TRBV29-1 and TRBJ1-5; TRBD1 matches at 7 bases. Specimen: peripheral blood. The CDR3 protein is CSVEAGLRTGRQETQHF. CDR3 DNA sequence: TGCAGCGTTGAAGCGGGCCTGCGGACAGGACGCCAAGAGACCCAGCATTTT.